The T cell receptor beta chain described here comes from a study of T-cell memory formation after mild COVID-19. V gave up 2 bases and J gave up 6 bases, with 9 bases separating them. Germline assignment: CDR1 SGHRS and CDR2 YFSETQ. This CDR3 is built from 12 residues. TCRdb called the 5' RACE reads again in MiXCR, with one record for every CDR3 protein. Of about 90,000 distinct CDR3 sequences in the sample, roughly 16% are singletons; the top ten hold under 45%. The clonotype was recovered from a man between 18 and 35 years old who had mild COVID-19 (a few samples of this study predate the infection). Cell type and time point are not known. Sequencing was performed on PBMCs or a T cell subset sorted from them (not recorded which). The chain links TRBV5-1 to TRBJ2-7; D perhaps matches TRBD1 (5 bases). The CDR3 sequence is CASSFLGAEQYF. The DNA for the CDR3 is TGCGCCAGCAGCTTCCTTGGGGCCGAGCAGTACTTC.